This entry features one TCR beta chain sequence. Clones were sequenced by immunoSEQ multiplex PCR, and TCRdb holds only the in-frame ones, with some missing. The sample has 60,000 or so clones, roughly 93% seen once; the top ten hold roughly 18%. This specimen comes from a study of OX40 agonist ivuxolimab in advanced cancers. V dropped 8 bases and J dropped 4 bases, with 14 bases sitting between them. The germline CDR1 and CDR2 sequences are MNHNS and SASEGT. This CDR3 comprises 14 residues. The sequence derives from an adult with an advanced solid tumor such as melanoma, head and neck, liver or kidney cancer. This chain connects TRBV6-1 to TRBJ2-2, with D possibly TRBD2 on 6 matching bases. Specimen: CD4+ or CD8+ T cells sorted from blood, collected in a trial of the OX40 agonist ivuxolimab. The CDR3 here is CASPPEGGTGELFF. CDR3 nucleotides: TGTGCCAGCCCTCCGGAGGGAGGCACCGGGGAGCTGTTTTTT.